This TCR beta chain was identified during a study of CD8 T cells in Susac syndrome. Reverse transcription of 0.5 to 1 ug RNA was carried out with random hexamers. Using its own MiXCR run on the immunoSEQ multiplex PCR reads, TCRdb lists one record per CDR3 protein. The profile shows 45,000 to 60,000 distinct CDR3 sequences, 90% to 95% of them singletons. Germline V lookup: CDR1 ENHRY, CDR2 SYGVKD. Trimming left V 5 bases short and J 0 bases short, with 11 bases between. CDR3 length equals 15 residues. Input material: CD8+ T cells from PBMCs. The V call is TRBV10-3, the J call TRBJ1-3; the D is unclear. This sequence was found in a human donor with multiple sclerosis. The CDR3 reads CAISRAINSGNTIYF. CDR3 nucleotide sequence: TGTGCCATCAGTCGTGCCATCAACTCTGGAAACACCATATATTTT.